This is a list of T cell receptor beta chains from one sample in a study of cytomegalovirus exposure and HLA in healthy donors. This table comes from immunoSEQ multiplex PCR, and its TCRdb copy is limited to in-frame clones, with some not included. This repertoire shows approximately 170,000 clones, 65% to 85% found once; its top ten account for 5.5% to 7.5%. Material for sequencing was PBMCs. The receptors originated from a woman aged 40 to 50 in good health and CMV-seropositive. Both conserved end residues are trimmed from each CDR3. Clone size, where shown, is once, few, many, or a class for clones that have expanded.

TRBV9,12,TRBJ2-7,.,ASSGDRTSYEQY
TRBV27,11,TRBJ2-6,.,ASSRLGANVLT
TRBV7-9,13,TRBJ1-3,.,ASFDQGAPGNTIY
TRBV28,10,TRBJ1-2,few,ASRDRGSGYT
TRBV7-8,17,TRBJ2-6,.,ASSLAWAADNSGANVLT
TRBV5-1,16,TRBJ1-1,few,ASSSHRTGTGKNTEAF
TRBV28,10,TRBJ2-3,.,ASSSIPDTQY
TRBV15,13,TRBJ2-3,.,ATSKYSAGTDTQY
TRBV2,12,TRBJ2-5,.,ASRATGGGETQY
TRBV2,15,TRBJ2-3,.,ASSIHKSGASTDTQY
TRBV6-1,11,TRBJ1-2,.,ASSASGTGGYT
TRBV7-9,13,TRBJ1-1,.,SSSLSGAMNTEAF
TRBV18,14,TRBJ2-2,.,ASSPGTSGSTGELF
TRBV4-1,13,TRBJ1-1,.,ASSQEREGLTEAF
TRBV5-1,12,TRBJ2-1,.,ASSFEKSYNEQF
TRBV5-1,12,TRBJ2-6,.,ASSAGSGANVLT
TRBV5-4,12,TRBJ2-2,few,ASSAPLGTGELF
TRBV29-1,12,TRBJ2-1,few,SVGAGPPYNEQF
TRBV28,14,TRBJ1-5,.,ASYEAGGKSNQPQH
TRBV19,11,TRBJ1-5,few,ASSITGDQPQH
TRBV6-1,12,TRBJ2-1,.,ASRNPGGADEQF
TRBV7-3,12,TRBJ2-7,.,ASSPDPRRGEQY
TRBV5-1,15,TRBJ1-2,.,ASSSEGWGKMNYGYT
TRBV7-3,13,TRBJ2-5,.,ASSLGTSSQETQY
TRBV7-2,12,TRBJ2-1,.,ASSFTARNNEQF
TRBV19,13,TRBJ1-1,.,ASSRGTRLNTEAF
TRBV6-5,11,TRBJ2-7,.,ASSRVNSYEQY
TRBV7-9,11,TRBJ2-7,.,ASSQSGGVNFI
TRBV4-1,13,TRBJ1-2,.,ASSPPSFSYYGYT
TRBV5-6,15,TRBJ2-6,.,ASCADGLQSGANGLT
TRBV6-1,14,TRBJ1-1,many,ASSEAGLGRITEAF
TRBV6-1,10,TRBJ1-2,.,ASSDWTTGGT
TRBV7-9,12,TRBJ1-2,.,ASSLGQGNYGYT
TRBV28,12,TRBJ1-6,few,ASSLRQGAGPLH
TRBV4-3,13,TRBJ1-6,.,ASSHDRGPNSPLH
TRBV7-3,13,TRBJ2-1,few,ASSLTQGAYNEQF
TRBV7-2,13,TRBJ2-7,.,ASSLVGGGSYEQY
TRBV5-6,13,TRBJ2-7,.,ASSLLTVPPYEQY
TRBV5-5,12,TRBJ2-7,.,ASSGLRGAFEQY
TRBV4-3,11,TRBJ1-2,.,ASSRTQENGYT
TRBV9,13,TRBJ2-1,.,ASSAAPSSYNEQF
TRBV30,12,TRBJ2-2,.,AWRVRGAAGELF
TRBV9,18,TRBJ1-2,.,ASSVIQGPPGARANYGYT
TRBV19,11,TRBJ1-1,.,ASSIDQYTEAF
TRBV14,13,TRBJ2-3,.,ASSMVGGITDTQY
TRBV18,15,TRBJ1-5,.,ASSPRPLDRGSQPQH
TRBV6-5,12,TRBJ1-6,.,ASRREGNNSPLH
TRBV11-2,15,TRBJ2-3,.,ASSSLSGTGRTDTQY
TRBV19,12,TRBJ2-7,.,ASSPGQLSYEQY
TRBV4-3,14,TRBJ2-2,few,ASSQEAGRDTGELF
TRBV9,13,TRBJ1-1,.,ASSRGTGGDTEAF
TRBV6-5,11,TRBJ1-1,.,ASSGQADSEAF
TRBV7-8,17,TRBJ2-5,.,ASSLGGGVLAGLSETQY
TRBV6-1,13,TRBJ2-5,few,ASSEAGGQWETQY
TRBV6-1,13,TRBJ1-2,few,ASSLRTYGDYGYT
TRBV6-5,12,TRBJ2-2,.,ASSSPGDTGELF
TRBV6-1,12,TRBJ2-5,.,ASSESAGFVTQY
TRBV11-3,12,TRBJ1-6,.,ASSSGFGLSPLH